The following is a T cell receptor beta chain sequence with its context. The antigen is unknown. Donors were ostensibly healthy at sampling, although undocumented immune exposures were probable. Germline V lookup: CDR1 KGHSH, CDR2 LQKENI. The CDR3 has 15 amino acids. V was shortened by 0 bases and J by 9 bases, with 17 bases between the two germline ends. This specimen comes from a study of cytomegalovirus exposure and HLA in healthy donors. Study-level points and caveats: The number of N-insertions in an Asian-associated ancestry cluster was reportedly below the 666-donor mean in a later analysis. For most TCR sequences rarity was the rule, although some public TCRs occurred in many donors. A later analysis reported that several of the most significant clusters appeared to be linked to common viral pathogens, among them Epstein-Barr virus.

The PCR used 60 Vbeta and 13 Jbeta primers. Generated by immunoSEQ multiplex PCR, the TCRdb table keeps only in-frame clones and is missing some. This sample's clone table lists about 88,000 clones. The chain combines TRBV18 with TRBJ1-2, with D perhaps matching TRBD1 (5 bases). The specimen sequenced was PBMCs. The TCR comes from a girl aged 10 to 17 in good health and CMV-seropositive. The CDR3, as DNA: TGTGCCAGCTCACCACCGGCCAGGGTAAGGCGCAGCTACACCTTC. It specifies CASSPPARVRRSYTF.